This entry features one TCR beta chain sequence. The data belong to a study of blood T cell repertoires in COVID-19. Looking at the study overall: Both acute and convalescent COVID-19 samples were obtained from the United States, Italy and Spain.

In the authors' methods: Nucleated cell counts were estimated from reference gene primer amplification. Clones were read by immunoSEQ multiplex PCR, and TCRdb kept only the in-frame ones, dropping some. Clone size and the V and J calls come from that table; the DNA yielded D and trimming. The repertoire includes approximately 72,000 clones, around nine tenths of them detected once, and 10% to 15% sits in the top ten. The sequence derives from a woman aged 60-75 years with acute or convalescent COVID-19. The sample consisted of peripheral blood.

The CDR3 spells CASSHLDGIAGELFF. CDR3 in DNA: TGTGCCAGCAGCCATCTCGACGGGATCGCCGGGGAGCTGTTTTTT. J is TRBJ2-2 and V is TRBV4-2, with D maybe TRBD2 (5 bases). Germline V gives CDR1 LGHNA, CDR2 YNFKEQ. The V gene lost 3 bases and the J gene lost 6 bases, with 14 bases spanning the gap. This CDR3 is 15 amino acids long.